Presented here are 28 T cell receptor beta chains from one specimen sequenced in a study of T cells in Graves' hyperthyroidism and ophthalmopathy. Amplified TCR beta CDR3 regions derived from RNA transcripts. An initial round of RT-PCR targeting the TCR CDR3 relied on the HTBI primer set. Each CDR3 protein gets one entry after TCRdb re-called the multiplex PCR reads with MiXCR. This sample has around 600,000 distinct CDR3 sequences, with about 14% found just once. Sequenced sample: blood. The origin of the receptors is a woman between 45 and 65 years old with Graves' ophthalmopathy.

At least ten counts were recorded for this clonotype. V and J are TRBV7-2 and TRBJ2-7; D ambiguous. The V end lost 2 bases, the J end lost 5 bases, and 4 bases lay between the germline ends. The CDR3 runs 11 residues. In germline, CDR1 is SGHTA, CDR2 FQGNSA. The DNA of the CDR3 is TGTGCCAGCAGCTTACAGCACGAGCAGTACTTC. Translation: CASSLQHEQYF.

This clonotype was counted ten times or more. The V call is TRBV30, the J call TRBJ1-2; 12 bases agree with TRBD1. The V gene end was trimmed by 4 bases and the J gene end by 2 bases; junction bases not matched to a gene: 11. This CDR3 contains 17 residues. Germline CDR1 is GTSNPN and CDR2 is SVGIG (reference sequence). CDR3 sequence: CAWTGGTGGIRNYGYTF. DNA of the CDR3: TGTGCCTGGACAGGAGGGACAGGGGGCATTAGAAACTATGGCTACACCTTC.

This clonotype was observed at least ten times. The chain links TRBV11-2 to TRBJ1-1; D remains ambiguous. Trimming removed 1 base from V and 10 bases from J, with 13 bases in between. The germline gives CDR1 SGHAT, CDR2 FQNNGV. This CDR3 is built from 13 residues. For the CDR3, the DNA is TGTGCCAGCAGCTTAGTAGGCCGGGATGTAGCTTTCTTT. Residues: CASSLVGRDVAFF.

This clonotype was detected many times. The chain recombines TRBV6-2 or TRBV6-3 with TRBJ2-7; the D call may be TRBD1 or TRBD2 (5 bases each). The CDR3 spans 16 residues. The germline CDR1 and CDR2 sequences are MNHEY and SVGEGT. Trimming removed 4 bases from V and 3 bases from J, with 19 bases in between. CDR3 coding DNA: TGTGCCAGCAGTTCACTTACCGGGACCCCAGGCTACGAGCAGTACTTC. Amino acids: CASSSLTGTPGYEQYF.

This clonotype was picked up many times. The rearrangement links TRBV12-3 or TRBV12-4 to TRBJ2-7; D not resolved. The germline V and J ends were trimmed by 5 bases and 4 bases, with 9 bases remaining between them. This CDR3 has 12 amino acids. In DNA, the CDR3 is TGTGCCAGCAGTACCGGCCGTTACGAGCAGTACTTC. The encoded protein is CASSTGRYEQYF.

Many counts were recorded for this clonotype. The gene calls are TRBV6-1 and TRBJ2-7; perhaps TRBD1 as D (5 bases). V lost 8 bases, J lost 2 bases, and 10 bases lay in between. This CDR3 spans 12 amino acids. CDR1 and CDR2 (germline): MNHNS, SASEGT. CDR3 amino acids: CASDDRPYEQYF. CDR3 nucleotide sequence: TGTGCCAGCGACGACAGACCCTACGAGCAGTACTTC.

V usage is TRBV19 and J usage is TRBJ1-2; TRBD1 matches at 8 bases. The CDR3 spans 12 residues. Unmatched junction bases numbered 4, after V lost 6 bases and J lost 7 bases. From germline, CDR1 is LNHDA and CDR2 SQIVND (reference sequence). The DNA for the CDR3 is TGTGCCAGTAGCCAGGGGGCTAGTGGCTACACCTTC. It encodes CASSQGASGYTF.

Details on this clonotype: This may stem from a read error, because a much larger clone lies one nucleotide away. Written as DNA, the CDR3 is TGTGCCAGCAGCCCCCAGGGGGGGCGGGAGATCCCAGATACGCAGTATTTT. This sequence encodes CASSPQGGREIPDTQYF. The J gene is TRBJ2-3, the V gene TRBV7-2; TRBD1 or TRBD2 may be the D gene (7 bases each). V was pared by 5 bases and J by 4 bases, with 22 bases between. This CDR3 is built from 17 residues. Per germline, CDR1 SGHTA and CDR2 FQGNSA.

This clonotype was seen repeatedly, ten times or more. The chain uses TRBV2 and TRBJ2-5; D is unresolved. The germline gives CDR1 SNHLY, CDR2 FYNNEI. This CDR3 is built from 10 residues. Trimming removed 2 bases from V and 6 bases from J, with 1 base in between. The CDR3 spells CASSEQTQYF. The CDR3 DNA sequence: TGTGCCAGCAGTGAACAGACCCAGTACTTC.

This clonotype has a count of ten or more. CDR3: CASSQDKRLNGRETQYF. CDR3 DNA sequence: TGTGCCAGCAGCCAAGATAAGAGACTAAATGGACGAGAGACCCAGTACTTC. J is TRBJ2-5 and V is TRBV3-2; whether TRBD2, the table's D call, matches the DNA was not checked. TRBV3-2 is a known pseudogene. This CDR3 has 17 amino acids.

This clonotype appeared a few times. This chain's CDR3 is CATGTGSGETQYF. In nucleotides, the CDR3 is TGTGCCACCGGGACAGGGTCTGGGGAGACCCAGTACTTC. The rearrangement joins TRBV24-1 to TRBJ2-5; 9 nucleotides agree with TRBD1. The ends lost 9 bases at V and 5 bases at J; junction bases unmatched: 6. This CDR3 contains 13 residues. Germline V lookup: CDR1 KGHDR, CDR2 SFDVKD.

The sample holds one count of this clonotype. A read error is possible here, since a much larger clone lies one base away. This chain uses TRBV6-9 with TRBJ1-1; D perhaps matches TRBD1 (5 bases). CDR1 and CDR2 from the germline V gene are MNHGY and SVAAGI. CDR3 size: 14 residues. The CDR3 reads CAGSYATANTEAFF. CDR3 in DNA: TGTGCCGGCAGTTACGCGACAGCGAACACTGAAGCTTTCTTT.

Ten or more counts support this clonotype. This rearrangement joins TRBV20-1 to TRBJ1-1, with 9 bases matching TRBD1. J gave up 5 bases and V 4 bases, and 8 bases lay outside the gene matches. Germline V gene data show CDR1 as DFQATT and CDR2 as SNEGSKA (reference sequence). The CDR3 covers 14 residues. Here the CDR3 DNA reads TGCAGTGCTAAAAGGGACAGGGTCGTTACTGAAGCTTTCTTT. Its protein product is CSAKRDRVVTEAFF.

This clonotype was found a few times. This sequence joins TRBV28 and TRBJ2-1; 13 positions agree with TRBD2. The CDR3 spans 16 residues. After removal of 6 bases from V and 6 bases from J, the junction contained 8 bases not matched to a gene. Germline V gene sequence: CDR1 MDHEN, CDR2 SYDVKM. DNA of the CDR3: TGTGCCAGCAGGGACGGACTAGCGGGAGATAGCAATGAGCAGTTCTTC. The encoded protein is CASRDGLAGDSNEQFF. Full variable domain (rest looked up from reference TRBV28 and TRBJ2-1): DVKVTQSSRYLVKRTGEKVFLECVQDMDHENMFWYRQDPGLGLRLIYFSYDVKMKEKGDIPEGYSVSREKKERFSLILESASTNQTSMYLCASRDGLAGDSNEQFFGPGTRLTVL.

The chain links TRBV19 to TRBJ1-3; no firm D call. V was clipped by 5 bases and J by 2 bases, with 7 bases between them. The V gene's germline CDR1 is LNHDA and CDR2 SQIVND (reference sequence). CDR3 size: 13 residues. CDR3: CASSVDPGNTIYF. CDR3 bases: TGTGCCAGTAGTGTCGATCCTGGAAACACCATATATTTT.

This clonotype was detected many times. This sequence joins TRBV6-2 or TRBV6-3 and TRBJ2-1; 11 positions match TRBD1. The CDR3 is 16 residues long. The V gene's germline CDR1 is MNHEY and CDR2 SVGEGT. Trimming cost V 4 bases and J 6 bases; bases outside gene matches: 8. The CDR3 DNA reads TGTGCCAGCAGTTCCCCGGGACAGGGGGATAGCAATGAGCAGTTCTTC. This gives the protein CASSSPGQGDSNEQFF.

The sample holds a few counts of this clonotype. This chain uses TRBV4-1 with TRBJ2-4; 8 bases are shared with TRBD1. The CDR3 loop spans 19 amino acids. J gave up 1 base and V 3 bases, and 14 bases lay outside the gene matches. The germline CDR1 and CDR2 sequences are MGHRA and YSYEKL. The chain's CDR3 is CASSHRTLKTGVAKNIQYF. Written as DNA, the CDR3 is TGCGCCAGCAGCCACCGCACCCTCAAGACAGGGGTGGCCAAAAACATTCAGTACTTC.

J is TRBJ2-5 and V is TRBV5-5, with a weak D call TRBD1 (5 bases). CDR1 is SGHKS and CDR2 is YYEKEE in the germline V gene (reference sequence). The CDR3 spans 14 residues. The germline V and J ends were trimmed by 5 bases and 3 bases, with 14 bases remaining between them. The CDR3 protein is CASRVVDREETQYF. The DNA of the CDR3 is TGTGCCAGCAGGGTGGTTGACAGAGAAGAGACCCAGTACTTC.

This clonotype has at least ten counts. The CDR3 region is CASSLGGTSSSYNEQFF. The DNA of the CDR3 is TGTGCCAGCAGCTTAGGGGGGACATCTAGCTCCTACAATGAGCAGTTCTTC. This rearrangement joins TRBV7-6 to TRBJ2-1; TRBD1 might be the D (6 bases). CDR1 SGHVS and CDR2 FNYEAQ come from the germline V gene. The V and J ends lost 1 base and 0 bases respectively, with 13 bases between them. CDR3 length: 17 residues.

This clonotype came up many times. The J gene is TRBJ1-6, the V gene TRBV2; the match to TRBD1 covers 7 bases. Trimming cost V 6 bases and J 5 bases; bases outside gene matches: 7. CDR1 SNHLY and CDR2 FYNNEI come from the germline V gene. This CDR3 comprises 15 residues. CDR3 bases: TGTGCCAGCAGCCAGGGACAGCCAAATAATTCACCCCTCCACTTT. Translation gives CASSQGQPNNSPLHF.

In the case of this clonotype: Sequence at one end of the junction differs from germline and may be a read error. The CDR3 sequence: CASSYEQGAANGYAF. For the CDR3, the DNA is TGTGCCAGCAGTTACGAGCAGGGGGCGGCTAATGGCTACGCCTTC. This chain uses TRBV6-5 with TRBJ1-2; 8 bases are shared with TRBD1. CDR1 is MNHEY, CDR2 SVGAGI, per germline. The CDR3 runs to 15 residues.

This rearrangement joins TRBV25-1 to TRBJ1-3; D is unclear. V lost 4 bases and J 0 bases, leaving 10 bases between the germline ends. Germline assignment: CDR1 MGHDK and CDR2 SYGVNS. This CDR3 comprises 15 residues. The CDR3 DNA follows: TGTGCCAGCAGTGCCCTGACCATCTCTGGAAACACCATATATTTT. As protein: CASSALTISGNTIYF.

This clonotype was recorded a few times. The chain's CDR3 is CASSLTGGRAVAKNIQYF. DNA for the CDR3: TGTGCCAGCAGCTTAACAGGGGGGAGGGCCGTGGCCAAAAACATTCAGTACTTC. The chain uses TRBV7-3 and TRBJ2-4; D may be TRBD2 (7 bases). V lost 0 bases, J lost 1 base, and 16 bases lay in between. CDR1 and CDR2 (germline): SGHTA, FQGTGA. This CDR3 comprises 18 residues.

The rearrangement uses TRBV29-1 and TRBJ1-1; no reliable D call. Trimming shortened V by 7 bases and J by 0 bases, and 9 bases separated the two germline ends. CDR1 is SQVTM and CDR2 is ANQGSEA in the germline V gene. The CDR3 consists of 12 residues. This chain's CDR3 is CSATVLNTEAFF. CDR3 DNA sequence: TGCAGCGCGACCGTATTGAACACTGAAGCTTTCTTT. The complete variable domain, with remaining parts taken from reference TRBV29-1 and TRBJ1-1, reads SAVISQKPSRDICQRGTSLTIQCQVDSQVTMMFWYRQQPGQSLTLIATANQGSEATYESGFVIDKFPISRPNLTFSTLTVSNMSPEDSSIYLCSATVLNTEAFFGQGTRLTVV.

The rearrangement links TRBV5-1 to TRBJ1-1, with no clear D. The CDR3 is 14 amino acids. In germline, CDR1 is SGHRS, CDR2 YFSETQ. V was cut by 0 bases and J by 1 base, with 7 bases left in between. Here the CDR3 DNA reads TGCGCCAGCAGCTTGGACCCCGGGAACACTGAAGCTTTCTTT. It codes for CASSLDPGNTEAFF.

The sample holds many counts of this clonotype. The rearrangement joins TRBV20-1 to TRBJ2-1; 9 nucleotides match TRBD2. Germline loops: CDR1 DFQATT, CDR2 SNEGSKA (reference sequence). This CDR3 comprises 19 residues. Trimming at V came to 4 bases and at J to 4 bases, leaving 20 bases not matched to a gene. In DNA form, the CDR3 reads TGCAGTGCTAAGTATACCGGACTAGCGAGCCGTACCGTTTACAATGAGCAGTTCTTC. Protein sequence: CSAKYTGLASRTVYNEQFF.

This clonotype was detected many times. This rearrangement joins TRBV7-9 to TRBJ2-7, with 9 bases identical to TRBD1. From germline, CDR1 is SEHNR and CDR2 FQNEAQ (reference sequence). This CDR3 spans 16 amino acids. Trimming took 6 bases from V and 3 from J; bases not matched to a gene: 12. The CDR3 DNA reads TGTGCCAGCAGTGAATACGGACAGGGGCTGCTCTACGAGCAGTACTTC. It codes for CASSEYGQGLLYEQYF.

The J gene is TRBJ2-5, the V gene TRBV12-3 or TRBV12-4, with D possibly being TRBD2 (6 bases). V lost 3 bases, J lost 4 bases, and 15 bases lay in between. The CDR3 covers 15 residues. CDR3 nucleotides: TGTGCCAGCAGTTTTTGGGACCTAGCGAGAGAGACCCAGTACTTC. Its protein product is CASSFWDLARETQYF.